This T cell receptor (beta chain) originates from a study of cytomegalovirus exposure and HLA in healthy donors. Findings and caveats of the study: Several V segments, TRBV6-2 and TRBV6-3 among them, could not be told apart and were dropped. Reportedly, diagnosis of cytomegalovirus status by the classifier showed high specificity and sensitivity. Follow-up analysis found HLA locus-dependent TCR association rates, highest for DRB1 and lowest for HLA-C.

PCR involved 60 Vbeta and 13 Jbeta primers. Produced via immunoSEQ multiplex PCR; TCRdb's table is partial and in-frame only. The top ten clones hold about 2.6% of a sample with about 200,000 clones, around 86% of them seen once. As regards this clone: Its antigen is as yet unknown.

This CDR3 contains 15 residues. CDR1 is SGHKS, CDR2 YYEKEE, per germline (reference sequence). Trimming left V 4 bases short and J 5 bases short, with 18 bases between. The chain combines TRBV5-5 with TRBJ2-5; weak D call: TRBD1 (6 bases). This TCR came from a woman aged 40 to 50 in good health and CMV-seronegative. Sequenced input: PBMCs. This CDR3 is CASSPRPGDQETQYF. The CDR3 nucleotides read TGTGCCAGCAGCCCTCGCCCAGGGGATCAGGAGACCCAGTACTTC.